The 5 T cell receptor beta chains below were found in one sample sequenced in a study of regulatory T cells in long-lasting Graves disease. The time point is: persistent/refractory GD, antithyroid drugs over 5 years with positive TRAb. Isolated PBMC RNA provided the starting material for the TCR library. Relying on iRepertoire HTBI primers and Arm-PCR of CDR3 regions, the team built TCR beta libraries. TCRdb called the multiplex PCR reads again in MiXCR, with one record for every CDR3 protein. Among under 500,000 distinct CDR3 sequences listed, more than 20% were seen once. This specimen consisted of peripheral blood mononuclear cells (PBMCs), obtained when the disease was refractory, from a patient treated with antithyroid drugs. The receptors were gathered from a female donor with Graves disease.

CDR3 loop: CASSPGLAGGITYEQYF. The CDR3 DNA reads TGCGCCAGCAGCCCCGGACTAGCGGGAGGCATTACCTACGAGCAGTACTTC. The rearrangement joins TRBV5-1 to TRBJ2-7; TRBD2 agrees at 14 bases. Germline assignment: CDR1 SGHRS and CDR2 YFSETQ. J gave up 2 bases and V 4 bases, and 8 bases lay outside the gene matches. CDR3 length: 17 amino acids.

This clonotype was observed a handful of times. Here the CDR3 reads CATSDPLAGGLNTGELFF. DNA for the CDR3: TGTGCCACCAGTGACCCACTAGCGGGAGGCCTTAACACCGGGGAGCTGTTTTTT. This rearrangement joins TRBV24-1 to TRBJ2-2, with TRBD2 matching 12 bases. Germline trimming cut 4 bases from V and 2 bases from J; bases unmatched to any gene: 7. This CDR3 comprises 18 residues. Germline V lookup: CDR1 KGHDR, CDR2 SFDVKD.

Only a few counts were recorded for this clonotype. The CDR3 reads CASSPPRLAGQETQYF. The CDR3 nucleotides are TGTGCCAGCAGTCCACCAAGACTAGCGGGTCAAGAGACCCAGTACTTC. J is TRBJ2-5 and V is TRBV12-3 or TRBV12-4; 10 bases map to TRBD2. The CDR3 loop spans 16 amino acids. The ends lost 5 bases at V and 2 bases at J; junction bases unmatched: 8.

This clonotype was observed at least ten times. The chain uses TRBV30 and TRBJ1-5; D uncertain. The CDR3 is 14 amino acids. Per germline, CDR1 GTSNPN and CDR2 SVGIG (reference sequence). Trimming took 1 base from V and 7 from J, leaving 14 bases between them. The CDR3 DNA sequence: TGTGCCTGGAGTGCGTTGAGGGAGGGCCAGCCCCAGCATTTT. It yields the protein CAWSALREGQPQHF.

This clonotype was detected ten times or more. This rearrangement joins TRBV12-3 or TRBV12-4 to TRBJ2-7; 8 nucleotides align to TRBD1. The CDR3 sequence is 13 residues long. V trimming: 7 bases; J trimming: 4 bases; junction bases outside the gene matches: 6. The CDR3 sequence is CASTPGTGYEQYF. The CDR3 DNA reads as TGTGCCAGCACCCCCGGGACAGGATACGAGCAGTACTTC.